This TCR beta chain was found in a study of OX40 agonist ivuxolimab in advanced cancers. Study summary: As their treatment, patients were administered ivuxolimab, an agonistic anti-OX40 (CD134) antibody. The study, taken as a whole, reports: Expanded clones belonging to CD8+ T cells outnumbered, on average, those of CD4+.

Notes on this clone: Antigen unknown.

Measured with immunoSEQ multiplex PCR; TCRdb has only the in-frame clones, and not every one. Found here are tens of thousands of clones, over 80% of them singletons; the top ten hold around 0.84%. The TCR comes from an adult with an advanced solid tumor such as melanoma, head and neck, liver or kidney cancer. The sample consisted of CD4+ or CD8+ T cells sorted from blood, taken in a trial of the OX40 agonist ivuxolimab.

CDR3 loop: CASSLGEVNTEAFF. CDR3 bases: TGTGCCAGCAGCTTAGGAGAGGTGAACACTGAAGCTTTCTTT. This sequence joins TRBV7-9 and TRBJ1-1; D gene unclear. Germline-derived CDR1 and CDR2 are SEHNR and FQNEAQ (reference sequence). The CDR3 is made up of 14 amino acids. Trimming removed 1 base from V and 0 bases from J, with 6 bases in between.